This T cell receptor (beta chain) was identified during a study of shared clonotypes between healthy human individuals. The healthy adult donors were HIV-negative and reported no recent acute infections or vaccinations. All participating donors were Caucasian adults from Nashville, Tennessee. Researchers drew on roughly 82 million PBMCs for genomic DNA from unsorted samples. The unsorted PBMC sample used ten immunoSEQ deep assay plates. Data came from immunoSEQ multiplex PCR; TCRdb stores just in-frame clones and leaves some out. The sample lists about 560,000 clones, 70% to 80% occurring once. In its sample, this clone was seen a few times. Per germline, CDR1 MNHEY and CDR2 SMNVEV (reference sequence). This CDR3 contains 15 residues. The V gene lost 4 bases and the J gene lost 5 bases, with 15 bases spanning the gap.

The sequence derives from a woman aged 40 to 50 in good health. Some clones in this sample may be carry-over from other donors' samples. The rearrangement joins TRBV27 to TRBJ1-5; TRBD1 is a possible D gene (5 bases). Sequenced sample: PBMCs. The CDR3 reads CASSSPGTLDQPQHF. CDR3 coding DNA: TGTGCCAGCAGTTCCCCCGGGACCTTAGATCAGCCCCAGCATTTT.